A single T cell receptor (beta chain) is shown here with its context. This record belongs to a study of blood T cell repertoires in COVID-19. Study overall: There were acute and convalescent COVID-19 samples, and they came from the United States, Italy and Spain. Nucleic acid was either cDNA or gDNA, and it came from T cells, B-cell-depleted T cells, or PBMCs.

In the study's own analysis: From reference gene primer amplification, estimates of nucleated cell counts were derived. The data were produced by immunoSEQ multiplex PCR, yet TCRdb's version contains in-frame clones alone and is incomplete. V and J calls and clone size are those listed in that table; D and trimming were worked out from the DNA. This table holds 150,000 to 200,000 clones, nearly 80% found once. Individuals in the exposed group had encountered a COVID-19 case within 2 weeks preceding study entry. The CDR3 has 17 residues. Germline assignment: CDR1 SGHVS and CDR2 FQNEAQ. V was clipped by 7 bases and J by 0 bases, with 20 bases between them.

Sequences were obtained from PBMCs or T cells enriched from blood (not recorded which). This chain connects TRBV7-8 to TRBJ2-3; no firm D call. The sequence was obtained from a man between 60 and 75 years old who had been exposed to COVID-19. CDR3 loop: CASKLSLGSLSTDTQYF. The CDR3 nucleotides are TGTGCCAGCAAACTCTCTCTGGGCTCTCTTAGCACAGATACGCAGTATTTT.